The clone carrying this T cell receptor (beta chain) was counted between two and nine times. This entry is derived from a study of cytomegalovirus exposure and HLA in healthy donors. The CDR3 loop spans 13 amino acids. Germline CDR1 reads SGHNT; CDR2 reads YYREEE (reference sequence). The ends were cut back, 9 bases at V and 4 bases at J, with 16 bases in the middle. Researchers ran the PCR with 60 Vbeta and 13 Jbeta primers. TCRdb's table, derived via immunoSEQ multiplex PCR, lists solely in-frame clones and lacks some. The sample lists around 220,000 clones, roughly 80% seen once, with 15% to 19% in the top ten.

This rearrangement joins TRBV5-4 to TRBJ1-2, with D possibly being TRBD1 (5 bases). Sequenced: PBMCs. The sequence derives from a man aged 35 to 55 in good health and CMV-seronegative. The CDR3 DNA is TGTGCCACCGACAATGGGGCGAGCTATGGCTACACCTTC. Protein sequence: CATDNGASYGYTF.